This T cell receptor (beta chain) appears in the sequencing data of a study of OX40 agonist ivuxolimab in advanced cancers. Study background: Among those enrolled, mean age was approximately 60 years (range 23 to 79) and less than 90% were male. Previous treatment with anti-PD-1, anti-PD-L1 or anti-CTLA-4 therapy was allowed; under 50% had received some.

TCRdb's table, derived via immunoSEQ multiplex PCR, lists solely in-frame clones and lacks some. The table lists 60,000 to 80,000 clones, 65% to 90% of them singletons. The ends were cut back, 4 bases at V and 0 bases at J, with 16 bases in the middle. CDR3 length: 17 residues. The V gene's germline CDR1 is KGHSH and CDR2 LQKENI. This sample comprised CD4+ or CD8+ T cells sorted from blood, obtained in a trial of the OX40 agonist ivuxolimab. The genes are TRBV18 and TRBJ1-3, with D tentatively TRBD1 (6 bases). The clonotype was recovered from an adult with an advanced solid tumor such as melanoma, head and neck, liver or kidney cancer. The DNA of the CDR3 is TGTGCCAGCTCACATACTACCGACAGGAGCTCTGGAAACACCATATATTTT. Translated: CASSHTTDRSSGNTIYF. Full variable domain (rest looked up from reference TRBV18 and TRBJ1-3): NAGVMQNPRHLVRRRGQEARLRCSPMKGHSHVYWYRQLPEEGLKFMVYLQKENIIDESGMPKERFSAEFPKEGPSILRIQQVVRGDSAAYFCASSHTTDRSSGNTIYFGEGSWLTVV.